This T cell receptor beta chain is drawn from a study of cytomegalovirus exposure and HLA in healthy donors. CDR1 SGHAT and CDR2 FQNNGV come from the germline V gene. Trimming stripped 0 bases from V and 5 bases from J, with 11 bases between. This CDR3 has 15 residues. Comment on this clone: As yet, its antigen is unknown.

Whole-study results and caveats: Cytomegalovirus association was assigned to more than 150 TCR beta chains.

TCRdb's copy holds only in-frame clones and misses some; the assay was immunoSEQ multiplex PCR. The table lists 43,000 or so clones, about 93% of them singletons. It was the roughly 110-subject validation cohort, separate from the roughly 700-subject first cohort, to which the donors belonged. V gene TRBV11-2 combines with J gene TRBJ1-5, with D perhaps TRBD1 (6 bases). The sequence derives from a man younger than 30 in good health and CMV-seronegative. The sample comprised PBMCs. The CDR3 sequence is CASSLEGQGHQPQHF. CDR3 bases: TGTGCCAGCAGCTTAGAGGGGCAGGGGCATCAGCCCCAGCATTTT.